This entry lists 31 T cell receptor beta chains sequenced from one sample in a study of immune evolution from preneoplasia to lung adenocarcinoma. The data were produced by immunoSEQ multiplex PCR, yet TCRdb's version contains in-frame clones alone and is incomplete. The table has around 3,000 clones, around four fifths seen once. Sequenced material: FFPE adjacent normal lung tissue. The receptors shown here come from a person aged 40-50 years with lung adenocarcinoma.

The rearrangement joins TRBV7-6 to TRBJ1-1; D uncertain. The CDR3 loop spans 14 amino acids. With 2 bases removed from V and 1 base from J, the gap between germline ends came to 8 bases. CDR1 is SGHVS and CDR2 is FNYEAQ in the germline V gene. CDR3 nucleotides: TGTGCCAGCAGCTTAAATGGAGAGAACACTGAAGCTTTCTTT. Amino acids: CASSLNGENTEAFF.

The rearrangement links TRBV10-3 to TRBJ2-3; TRBD2 might be the D (6 bases). Germline CDR1 ENHRY, CDR2 SYGVKD. This CDR3 is 13 amino acids long. Trimming left V 7 bases short and J 3 bases short, with 11 bases between. DNA for the CDR3: TGTGCCATCACAGGACGGGGGACAGATACGCAGTATTTT. Its translation: CAITGRGTDTQYF.

V is TRBV6-5 and J is TRBJ2-3; D is unclear. The CDR3 spans 15 residues. V was cut by 5 bases and J by 0 bases, with 12 bases left in between. Germline V gene data show CDR1 as MNHEY and CDR2 as SVGAGI. DNA of the CDR3: TGTGCCAGCAGTCTGGCGCGGACGAGCACAGATACGCAGTATTTT. Amino acid sequence: CASSLARTSTDTQYF.

The J gene is TRBJ2-7, the V gene TRBV19; 8 positions match TRBD2. The CDR3 extends over 15 amino acids. V shed 8 bases, J shed 5 bases, and the junction held 14 bases outside the gene matches. In germline, CDR1 is LNHDA, CDR2 SQIVND (reference sequence). This chain's CDR3 is CASRAGTSVWDEQYF. CDR3 nucleotides: TGTGCCAGTCGGGCCGGGACTAGTGTCTGGGACGAGCAGTACTTC.

The chain couples TRBV19 to TRBJ1-5, with 9 bases lining up with TRBD1. V shed 5 bases, J shed 4 bases, and the junction held 6 bases outside the gene matches. This CDR3 comprises 15 residues. CDR1 LNHDA and CDR2 SQIVND come from the germline V gene (reference sequence). The chain's CDR3 is CASSYLGTGNQPQHF. CDR3 nucleotide sequence: TGTGCCAGTAGTTATTTAGGGACAGGGAATCAGCCCCAGCATTTT.

Concerning this clone itself: The junction departs from germline at one end; a sequencing error may be responsible. This sequence joins TRBV7-9 and TRBJ2-7; D uncertain. The germline V gene encodes CDR1 SEHNR and CDR2 FQNEAQ (reference sequence). The CDR3 runs to 12 residues. The CDR3 here is CASSPPSHEQYF. Here the CDR3 DNA reads TGTGCCAGCAGCCCCCCCTCCCACGAGCAGTACTTC.

The genes are TRBV20-1 and TRBJ2-5; TRBD1 matches at 7 bases. The V gene end was trimmed by 6 bases and the J gene end by 3 bases; junction bases not matched to a gene: 1. This CDR3 comprises 11 residues. Germline-derived CDR1 and CDR2 are DFQATT and SNEGSKA (reference sequence). The CDR3 sequence: CSAGGEETQYF. The CDR3 DNA reads TGCAGTGCAGGGGGCGAAGAGACCCAGTACTTC.

This sequence joins TRBV7-8 and TRBJ2-3; D is uncertain. The germline CDR1 and CDR2 sequences are SGHVS and FQNEAQ. The length of the CDR3 is 16 residues. The V gene lost 1 base and the J gene lost 0 bases, with 11 bases spanning the gap. CDR3 nucleotide sequence: TGTGCCAGCAGCTTAGTAGACTTGCCCAGCACAGATACGCAGTATTTT. This encodes CASSLVDLPSTDTQYF.

The chain employs TRBV29-1 and TRBJ2-7; perhaps TRBD2 as D (5 bases). This CDR3 spans 14 amino acids. CDR1 is SQVTM, CDR2 ANQGSEA, per germline. The V end lost 1 base, the J end lost 2 bases, and 12 bases lay between the germline ends. The CDR3 loop reads CSVEGVPGTYEQYF. As DNA, the CDR3 is TGCAGCGTTGAAGGGGTCCCGGGGACCTACGAGCAGTACTTC.

The rearrangement joins TRBV27 to TRBJ2-6; possibly TRBD1 or TRBD2 for D (5 bases each). The CDR3 contains 16 residues. Trimming cost V 2 bases and J 4 bases, with 12 bases left between them. Germline CDR1 MNHEY, CDR2 SMNVEV (reference sequence). The CDR3 nucleotides read TGTGCCAGCAGTTTAATCTCAGGGACGGGGGCCAACGTCCTGACTTTC. It yields the protein CASSLISGTGANVLTF.

The CDR3 sequence is CATTGQGVAFF. Here the CDR3 DNA reads TGCGCCACAACGGGACAGGGAGTAGCTTTCTTT. The chain combines TRBV10-2 with TRBJ1-1, with 9 bases aligning to TRBD1. CDR1 is WSHSY and CDR2 is SAAADI in the germline V gene. V lost 10 bases to trimming and J lost 10 bases; unmatched junction nucleotides: 7. This CDR3 contains 11 residues.

This chain uses TRBV11-2 with TRBJ2-7; D call uncertain. The CDR3 loop spans 16 amino acids. V was shortened by 3 bases and J by 0 bases, with 15 bases between the two germline ends. CDR1 and CDR2 (germline): SGHAT, FQNNGV. The CDR3 DNA reads TGTGCCAGCAGCTTTTTGGCGCAGACTGGCTCCTACGAGCAGTACTTC. Translating gives CASSFLAQTGSYEQYF.

This chain connects TRBV2 to TRBJ2-7; the match to TRBD2 covers 10 bases. This CDR3 has 15 residues. The germline V gene has CDR1 SNHLY and CDR2 FYNNEI. The ends lost 5 bases at V and 4 bases at J; junction bases unmatched: 8. CDR3: CASSLRAGGPYEQYF. The CDR3 DNA sequence: TGTGCCAGCAGTTTACGAGCGGGAGGGCCGTACGAGCAGTACTTC.

The chain is built from TRBV2 and TRBJ2-7; perhaps TRBD1 as D (5 bases). Germline V gene data show CDR1 as SNHLY and CDR2 as FYNNEI. This CDR3 spans 18 amino acids. Trimming stripped 4 bases from V and 5 bases from J, with 27 bases between. Here the CDR3 DNA reads TGTGCCAGCAGTGTACAGGCGACATTTCCGGGTGATCGAGACGAGCAGTACTTC. It specifies CASSVQATFPGDRDEQYF.

This clone was observed a handful of times. The chain recombines TRBV14 with TRBJ1-4; the D is unclear. This CDR3 is 14 amino acids long. V was clipped by 4 bases and J by 8 bases, with 14 bases between them. CDR1 and CDR2 from the germline V gene are SGHDN and FVKESK. This chain's CDR3 is CASSPRWGGEKLFF. The CDR3 coding sequence is TGTGCCAGCAGCCCCCGCTGGGGTGGGGAAAAACTGTTTTTT.

The chain uses TRBV10-3 and TRBJ2-1; 10 nucleotides agree with TRBD2. V trimming: 5 bases; J trimming: 3 bases; junction bases outside the gene matches: 4. Germline V lookup: CDR1 ENHRY, CDR2 SYGVKD. The CDR3 runs to 15 residues. As DNA, the CDR3 is TGTGCCATCAGTACCACTAGCGGGGACTACAATGAGCAGTTCTTC. Amino acids: CAISTTSGDYNEQFF.

V is TRBV28 and J is TRBJ1-5; D not resolved. The CDR3 is 17 amino acids. Germline lookup yields CDR1 MDHEN and CDR2 SYDVKM. V lost 3 bases, J lost 0 bases, and 15 bases lay in between. The DNA of the CDR3 is TGTGCCAGCAGTTTTATATTCGGATTCTCTAGCAATCAGCCCCAGCATTTT. It is translated as CASSFIFGFSSNQPQHF.

The gene calls are TRBV7-9 and TRBJ2-1; 8 nucleotides align to TRBD1. Germline lookup yields CDR1 SEHNR and CDR2 FQNEAQ (reference sequence). Trimming took 2 bases from V and 6 from J; bases not matched to a gene: 6. This CDR3 has 15 amino acids. In DNA form, the CDR3 reads TGTGCCAGCAGCTTACGGGGACAGGCGGGCAATGAGCAGTTCTTC. Its translation: CASSLRGQAGNEQFF. The variable domain in full, with the rest retrieved from reference TRBV7-9 and TRBJ2-1, is DTGVSQNPRHKITKRGQNVTFRCDPISEHNRLYWYRQTLGQGPEFLTYFQNEAQLEKSRLLSDRFSAERPKGSFSTLEIQRTEQGDSAMYLCASSLRGQAGNEQFFGPGTRLTVL.

V gene TRBV6-1 combines with J gene TRBJ2-3, with TRBD2 identical over 8 bases. Germline trimming cut 4 bases from V and 2 bases from J; bases unmatched to any gene: 14. This CDR3 contains 18 residues. Germline V gene sequence: CDR1 MNHNS, CDR2 SASEGT. The CDR3 region is CASSGHHSGKDFTDTQYF. CDR3 bases: TGTGCCAGCAGTGGACATCATAGCGGGAAGGACTTCACAGATACGCAGTATTTT.

Sample share makes this clone large. J is TRBJ1-2 and V is TRBV10-3; TRBD1 matches at 8 bases. The CDR3 covers 13 residues. J gave up 4 bases and V 3 bases, and 1 base lay outside the gene matches. Germline-derived CDR1 and CDR2 are ENHRY and SYGVKD. CDR3: CAISEGTGYGYTF. The CDR3 nucleotides are TGTGCCATCAGTGAAGGGACAGGCTATGGCTACACCTTC.

The genes are TRBV6-6 and TRBJ2-1; 7 bases fit TRBD2. J lost 9 bases, V lost 8 bases, and 13 bases had no gene match. Germline lookup yields CDR1 MNHNY and CDR2 SVGAGI (reference sequence). CDR3 length: 14 residues. Here the CDR3 DNA reads TGTGCCAGCCAGGCGGGGCTAGCGGCCAGTGAGCAGTTCTTC. This translates into CASQAGLAASEQFF.

This rearrangement joins TRBV7-6 to TRBJ2-7; 8 bases are shared with TRBD1. With 4 bases clipped from V and 2 bases from J, the junction kept 10 bases outside the gene matches. The germline gives CDR1 SGHVS, CDR2 FNYEAQ. CDR3 length equals 16 residues. This CDR3 reads CASSSSGQATTYEQYF. CDR3 nucleotide sequence: TGTGCCAGCAGCTCCTCGGGACAGGCAACAACCTACGAGCAGTACTTC.

In its sample, this clone was seen once. J is TRBJ1-2 and V is TRBV25-1; 9 positions agree with TRBD1. This CDR3 is built from 14 residues. V lost 4 bases and J lost 5; bases outside the gene matches: 5. Germline V gene data show CDR1 as MGHDK and CDR2 as SYGVNS. The CDR3 nucleotides are TGTGCCAGCAGTGCCGGGACAGGGTATTATGGCTACACCTTC. It encodes CASSAGTGYYGYTF.

The gene calls are TRBV7-8 and TRBJ2-7; TRBD1 matches at 8 bases. CDR1 and CDR2 (germline): SGHVS, FQNEAQ. Trimming cost V 0 bases and J 7 bases; bases outside gene matches: 8. CDR3 length: 15 amino acids. CDR3 in DNA: TGTGCCAGCAGCTTAGCGGAGACAGGGGTAAAAGAGCAGTACTTC. Its translation: CASSLAETGVKEQYF.

The chain employs TRBV6-5 and TRBJ1-2; perhaps TRBD1 as D (6 bases). This CDR3 spans 14 amino acids. Per the germline V gene, CDR1 is MNHEY and CDR2 is SVGAGI. Trimming shortened V by 6 bases and J by 5 bases, and 16 bases separated the two germline ends. The CDR3 coding sequence is TGTGCCAGCAGGAGGGGAGGGGGAAAGTATGGCTACACCTTC. It is translated as CASRRGGGKYGYTF.

This chain joins TRBV6-5 and TRBJ2-2; TRBD2 matches at 12 bases. V was clipped by 2 bases and J by 6 bases; unmatched bases: 4. This CDR3 has 16 amino acids. The germline V gene has CDR1 MNHEY and CDR2 SVGAGI. CDR3 protein: CASSYRTSGVPGELFF. In DNA, the CDR3 is TGTGCCAGCAGTTACCGGACTAGCGGGGTTCCCGGGGAGCTGTTTTTT.

The J gene is TRBJ2-3, the V gene TRBV6-4, with 11 bases identical to TRBD1. V dropped 3 bases and J dropped 4; count of bases not matched to a gene: 0. The CDR3 sequence is 14 residues long. Germline lookup yields CDR1 MRHNA and CDR2 SNTAGT. CDR3 sequence: CASSEGQGADTQYF. CDR3 in DNA: TGTGCCAGCAGTGAGGGACAGGGGGCAGATACGCAGTATTTT.

This clone was seen just once. V usage is TRBV9 and J usage is TRBJ2-3; D unresolved. Trimming left V 0 bases short and J 3 bases short, with 5 bases between. CDR3 length equals 13 residues. Germline CDR1 reads SGDLS; CDR2 reads YYNGEE. Written as DNA, the CDR3 is TGTGCCAGCAGCGTAGGGTTTACAGATACGCAGTATTTT. It codes for CASSVGFTDTQYF.

This clone was observed a single time. The V gene is TRBV9, the J gene TRBJ1-4; the D gene is possibly TRBD1 (5 bases). The CDR3 consists of 14 residues. Trimming removed 0 bases from V and 7 bases from J, with 10 bases in between. Germline CDR1 and CDR2: SGDLS and YYNGEE. As DNA, the CDR3 is TGTGCCAGCAGCGTAGGTGGGGGAGGTGAAAAACTGTTTTTT. Translation gives CASSVGGGGEKLFF.

The J gene is TRBJ2-1, the V gene TRBV7-3; maybe TRBD1 (7 bases). Trimming pared 1 base from V and 6 bases from J, leaving 13 bases between. The CDR3 consists of 15 residues. Per germline, CDR1 SGHTA and CDR2 FQGTGA. The CDR3 sequence is CASSLSGGGSNEQFF. Here the CDR3 DNA reads TGTGCCAGCAGCTTAAGTGGAGGGGGCAGCAATGAGCAGTTCTTC.

The chain links TRBV2 to TRBJ2-1; D is undetermined. Germline values: CDR1 SNHLY, CDR2 FYNNEI. The CDR3 contains 14 residues. V was cut by 6 bases and J by 4 bases, with 13 bases left in between. DNA for the CDR3: TGTGCCAGCAGCAAAATGGACGGGTACAATGAGCAGTTCTTC. It is translated as CASSKMDGYNEQFF.